This T cell receptor beta chain was recorded in a study of T cell repertoires in cytomegalovirus infection. The wider study: In public TCR beta signatures, there were indications of both CMV infection and matching HLA type.

Trimming removed 5 bases at V and 4 bases at J, with 15 bases between. The CDR3 runs 15 residues. TCRdb passed the reads through MiXCR, listing each CDR3 protein once. This table holds 800,000 to 950,000 distinct CDR3 sequences, approximately 29% found once. Notes on the study in general: The ex vivo response showed dominance by HLA-C-restricted CMV-specific TCR beta clonotypes. Of the TCR beta families, the public ones yielded a cumulative frequency that identified carriers of CMV plus the relevant HLA.

This clonotype occurred a few times. Its antigen remains unidentified. This receptor was obtained from a human donor in good health (CMV status not recorded). Some clones in this sample may be carry-over from other donors' samples. The rearrangement links TRBV12-3 or TRBV12-4 to TRBJ1-3; D is possibly TRBD1 (6 bases). The source was cultured CD8+ T cells from PBMCs, collected from culture after CMV antigen stimulation. CDR3 loop: CASSPEGGEGNTIYF. CDR3 DNA sequence: TGTGCCAGCAGTCCTGAGGGGGGCGAAGGAAACACCATATATTTT.